The 9 T cell receptor beta chains below all came from one sample that was sequenced in a study of T cell repertoires in cytomegalovirus infection. These receptors lack a known antigen. TCRdb analysed the reads with MiXCR anew, one entry per CDR3 protein. The table includes about 900,000 distinct CDR3 sequences, less than 35% detected once. Sequenced material: cultured CD8+ T cells from PBMCs, taken from culture after CMV antigen stimulation. The receptors shown here come from a human donor in good health (CMV status not recorded). Some clones in this sample may be carry-over from other donors' samples.

This clonotype occurred a few times. This rearrangement joins TRBV6-1 to TRBJ1-2, with D hard to call. This CDR3 region has 12 residues. Germline CDR1 MNHNS, CDR2 SASEGT. The V gene lost 7 bases and the J gene lost 4 bases, with 10 bases spanning the gap. The CDR3 nucleotides read TGTGCCAGCACCACGGACGGCTATGGCTACACCTTC. Encoded protein: CASTTDGYGYTF.

This clonotype was picked up a small number of times. The chain has TRBV27 and TRBJ2-6, with 7 nucleotides matching TRBD1. Germline V gene lookup returns CDR1 MNHEY and CDR2 SMNVEV (reference sequence). V was pared by 5 bases and J by 12 bases, with 7 bases of the junction left unmatched. CDR3 length equals 13 residues. The CDR3 bases are TGTGCCAGCAGTGGGACAGCTACTCCCGTCCTGACTTTC. It specifies CASSGTATPVLTF. The whole variable domain, filled in from reference TRBV27 and TRBJ2-6, reads EAQVTQNPRYLITVTGKKLTVTCSQNMNHEYMSWYRQDPGLGLRQIYYSMNVEVTDKGDVPEGYKVSRKEKRNFPLILESPSPNQTSLYFCASSGTATPVLTFGAGSRLTVL.

This sequence joins TRBV12-3 or TRBV12-4 and TRBJ2-3; D might be TRBD2 (5 bases). The ends were cut back, 8 bases at V and 3 bases at J, with 15 bases in the middle. The CDR3 sequence is 14 residues long. CDR3 in DNA: TGTGCCAGCCGACGGACTGGGTTAACAGATACGCAGTATTTT. Translating it yields CASRRTGLTDTQYF.

The V and J genes are TRBV7-8 and TRBJ1-2, with D unclear. CDR1 and CDR2 from the germline V gene are SGHVS and FQNEAQ. Between the trimmed V and J ends, which lost 2 bases and 2 bases, there was a span of 9 bases. The CDR3 loop spans 14 amino acids. The CDR3 here is CASSLPDTNYGYTF. CDR3 DNA: TGTGCCAGCAGCTTACCCGATACAAACTATGGCTACACCTTC.

This clonotype has only a few counts. The chain is built from TRBV7-9 and TRBJ2-7; perhaps D is TRBD1 or TRBD2 (5 bases each). Germline loops: CDR1 SEHNR, CDR2 FQNEAQ (reference sequence). Trimming removed 4 bases from V and 2 bases from J, with 15 bases in between. The CDR3 extends over 15 amino acids. The DNA for the CDR3 is TGTGCCAGCAGCTCCGGGCCGGGGCGGACCTACGAGCAGTACTTC. Protein: CASSSGPGRTYEQYF.

This clonotype has more than one count but fewer than ten. V gene TRBV7-9 combines with J gene TRBJ1-5; 9 positions match TRBD1. The CDR3 totals 16 residues. CDR1 SEHNR and CDR2 FQNEAQ come from the germline V gene (reference sequence). The V segment lost 5 bases and the J segment 3 bases; nucleotides outside the gene matches: 8. As DNA, the CDR3 is TGTGCCAGCAGCAGACCCGGGACAGGGCCCAATCAGCCCCAGCATTTT. It codes for CASSRPGTGPNQPQHF.

The genes are TRBV25-1 and TRBJ1-4; 7 nucleotides match TRBD1. Germline V gene sequence: CDR1 MGHDK, CDR2 SYGVNS. This CDR3 is 17 amino acids long. Trimming cost V 2 bases and J 7 bases; bases outside gene matches: 13. The CDR3 nucleotides read TGTGCCAGCAGTGAACGTTTACAGGGGATGGTTAGTGAAAAACTGTTTTTT. Its translation: CASSERLQGMVSEKLFF.

This clonotype was recorded a few times. The chain is built from TRBV28 and TRBJ2-7; D is possibly TRBD2 (5 bases). V dropped 6 bases and J dropped 4 bases, with 19 bases sitting between them. This CDR3 is 15 amino acids long. Germline V gene lookup returns CDR1 MDHEN and CDR2 SYDVKM. The CDR3 reads CASSSLEVGIYEQYV. In DNA, the CDR3 is TGTGCCAGCAGCTCTTTGGAGGTGGGGATATACGAGCAGTACGTC.

In nucleotides, the CDR3 is TGCGCCAGCAGCCAAGATCTTGGCAGGCTTAGCACAGATACGCAGTATTTT. The encoded protein is CASSQDLGRLSTDTQYF. This rearrangement joins TRBV4-1 to TRBJ2-3; no clear D. V lost 0 bases and J lost 0, with 13 bases in between. Germline V gene data show CDR1 as MGHRA and CDR2 as YSYEKL. The CDR3 is 17 residues long.